This T cell receptor beta chain derives from a study of blood T cell repertoires in COVID-19. CDR3 size: 18 residues. Losses at the gene ends were 4 bases for V and 1 base for J; bases not matched to a gene: 12. The germline V gene encodes CDR1 SEHNR and CDR2 FQNEAQ (reference sequence). Authors' data handling: Quantification of nucleated cells was approximated via reference gene primer amplification. Profiled with immunoSEQ multiplex PCR; TCRdb holds only in-frame clones, not every one. The DNA was the basis for D and trimming; V, J and clone size are from that table. The sample holds about 170,000 clones; around three quarters are singletons and the top ten take roughly 8%.

The receptor was isolated from a man aged 55 to 70 with acute or convalescent COVID-19. What was sequenced was peripheral blood. V usage is TRBV7-9 and J usage is TRBJ2-2; TRBD1 matches at 7 bases. In nucleotides, the CDR3 is TGTGCCAGCAGCTCCTTAATCGGGACAGCCTGGAACACCGGGGAGCTGTTTTTT. It codes for CASSSLIGTAWNTGELFF.